These T cell receptor beta chains were read from a single sample in a study of regulatory and conventional T cells in RAG deficiency. The method was immunoSEQ multiplex PCR; TCRdb's version includes in-frame clones alone and lacks a portion of them. The sample holds under 25,000 clones, 95% to 96% seen once. In addition, the sample was reused for a study of regulatory T cells.

The sample comprised CD25- CD4+ T cells sorted from blood. The receptors here all came from a human donor in good health. Each CDR3 is given with its conserved first and last residue. D genes are given only for firm matches. Some rows mark clone size as missing; the rest say once, few, many or name a class of expanded clone.

j_call: TRBJ1-3
d_call: TRBD1
clone_size: once
v_call: TRBV5-1
cdr3_aa: CASSRGDRTLSGNTIYF
cdr3_nt: TGCGCCAGCAGCCGGGGGGACAGGACCCTATCTGGAAACACCATATATTTT

j_call: TRBJ1-2
d_call: NA
clone_size: NA
v_call: TRBV11-1
cdr3_aa: CASSPSGVQGANYGYTF
cdr3_nt: TGTGCCAGCAGCCCCAGCGGGGTGCAGGGCGCTAACTATGGCTACACCTTC

j_call: TRBJ2-7
d_call: TRBD2
clone_size: NA
v_call: TRBV28
cdr3_aa: CASSLVPQGGGGVSPRFYEQYF
cdr3_nt: TGTGCCAGCAGTTTAGTTCCCCAGGGTGGCGGGGGGGTTTCCCCTCGCTTTTACGAGCAGTACTTC

j_call: TRBJ1-4
d_call: NA
clone_size: NA
v_call: TRBV5-1
cdr3_aa: CASSFFSTRTNEKLFF
cdr3_nt: TGCGCCAGCAGCTTTTTCTCCACTCGAACTAATGAAAAACTGTTTTTT

j_call: TRBJ2-1
d_call: NA
clone_size: NA
v_call: TRBV2
cdr3_aa: CASGGQPYNEQFF
cdr3_nt: TGTGCCAGCGGAGGACAGCCTTACAATGAGCAGTTCTTC

j_call: TRBJ2-1
d_call: NA
clone_size: NA
v_call: TRBV29-1
cdr3_aa: CSVGDYTGLGSYNEQFF
cdr3_nt: TGCAGCGTTGGGGACTATACAGGGTTAGGCTCCTACAATGAGCAGTTCTTC

j_call: TRBJ1-5
d_call: NA
clone_size: NA
v_call: TRBV5-5
cdr3_aa: CASSSLQGQGQPQHF
cdr3_nt: TGTGCCAGCAGCTCGCTTCAGGGGCAAGGACAGCCCCAGCATTTT

j_call: TRBJ2-5
d_call: NA
clone_size: NA
v_call: TRBV2
cdr3_aa: CASMREETQYF
cdr3_nt: TGTGCCAGCATGAGGGAAGAGACCCAGTACTTC

j_call: TRBJ1-6
d_call: NA
clone_size: NA
v_call: TRBV15
cdr3_aa: CATSRTEDGSPLHF
cdr3_nt: TGTGCCACCAGCAGAACAGAAGACGGATCACCCCTCCACTTT

j_call: TRBJ2-3
d_call: TRBD1
clone_size: NA
v_call: TRBV5-1
cdr3_aa: CASSSGQTFTDTQYF
cdr3_nt: TGCGCCAGCAGCTCGGGACAGACTTTCACAGATACGCAGTATTTT

j_call: TRBJ2-5
d_call: NA
clone_size: NA
v_call: TRBV6-1
cdr3_aa: CASSETVGKETQYF
cdr3_nt: TGTGCCAGCAGTGAGACGGTCGGGAAAGAGACCCAGTACTTC

j_call: TRBJ1-2
d_call: TRBD1
clone_size: NA
v_call: TRBV7-3
cdr3_aa: CASSSDRDHPYGLSWGYTF
cdr3_nt: TGTGCCAGCAGCTCCGACAGGGACCACCCCTATGGATTGTCGTGGGGCTACACCTTC

j_call: TRBJ1-4
d_call: TRBD1
clone_size: once
v_call: TRBV28
cdr3_aa: CASSSTGTGNEKLFF
cdr3_nt: TGTGCCAGCAGCTCCACCGGGACAGGGAATGAAAAACTGTTTTTT

j_call: TRBJ2-3
d_call: NA
clone_size: NA
v_call: TRBV5-1
cdr3_aa: CASSLEGGPTDTQYF
cdr3_nt: TGCGCCAGCAGCTTGGAGGGGGGGCCAACAGATACGCAGTATTTT

j_call: TRBJ2-7
d_call: TRBD2
clone_size: NA
v_call: TRBV6-5
cdr3_aa: CASSIASGAVEQYF
cdr3_nt: TGTGCCAGCAGCATAGCTAGCGGGGCGGTCGAGCAGTACTTC

j_call: TRBJ2-5
d_call: TRBD2
clone_size: NA
v_call: TRBV18
cdr3_aa: CASSEGLAGTQETQYF
cdr3_nt: TGTGCCAGCTCGGAGGGACTAGCGGGAACACAAGAGACCCAGTACTTC

j_call: TRBJ1-1
d_call: TRBD1
clone_size: NA
v_call: TRBV10-1
cdr3_aa: CASSEWGTGDTEAFF
cdr3_nt: TGCGCCAGCAGTGAGTGGGGGACAGGCGACACTGAAGCTTTCTTT

j_call: TRBJ1-6
d_call: NA
clone_size: NA
v_call: TRBV4-1
cdr3_aa: CASSQDSLRSRGENSPLHF
cdr3_nt: TGCGCCAGCAGCCAAGATTCCCTTCGTAGCAGGGGAGAAAATTCACCCCTCCACTTT

j_call: TRBJ2-2
d_call: NA
clone_size: NA
v_call: TRBV5-6
cdr3_aa: CASSDRRRELNTGELFF
cdr3_nt: TGTGCCAGCAGCGACCGGAGGCGGGAACTAAACACCGGGGAGCTGTTTTTT

j_call: TRBJ2-1
d_call: NA
clone_size: NA
v_call: TRBV4-1
cdr3_aa: CASSPLLLDNEQFF
cdr3_nt: TGCGCCAGCAGCCCGCTTCTACTGGACAATGAGCAGTTCTTC

j_call: TRBJ2-7
d_call: NA
clone_size: NA
v_call: TRBV7-3
cdr3_aa: CASSLMQYHEQYF
cdr3_nt: TGTGCCAGCAGCTTAATGCAGTACCACGAGCAGTACTTC

j_call: TRBJ1-5
d_call: TRBD1
clone_size: NA
v_call: TRBV11-2
cdr3_aa: CASSLSGGVNQPQHF
cdr3_nt: TGTGCCAGCAGCTTATCAGGGGGTGTCAATCAGCCCCAGCATTTT

j_call: TRBJ1-1
d_call: TRBD1
clone_size: NA
v_call: TRBV30
cdr3_aa: CAWGGGLSKTEAFF
cdr3_nt: TGTGCCTGGGGAGGGGGCCTCTCAAAAACTGAAGCTTTCTTT

j_call: TRBJ1-5
d_call: TRBD1
clone_size: NA
v_call: TRBV30
cdr3_aa: CAWSVQGAVRNQPQHF
cdr3_nt: TGTGCCTGGAGTGTACAGGGGGCAGTTAGGAACCAGCCCCAGCATTTT

j_call: TRBJ1-3
d_call: NA
clone_size: NA
v_call: TRBV7-3
cdr3_aa: CASSFGGAENTIYF
cdr3_nt: TGTGCCAGCAGCTTCGGAGGGGCGGAAAACACCATATATTTT

j_call: TRBJ1-1
d_call: TRBD1
clone_size: NA
v_call: TRBV2
cdr3_aa: CASSGQGDTEAFF
cdr3_nt: TGTGCCAGCAGTGGCCAGGGGGACACTGAAGCTTTCTTT

j_call: TRBJ1-1
d_call: NA
clone_size: NA
v_call: TRBV4-1
cdr3_aa: CASSLDGNTEAFF
cdr3_nt: TGCGCCAGCAGCCTAGACGGGAACACTGAAGCTTTCTTT

j_call: TRBJ2-5
d_call: NA
clone_size: NA
v_call: TRBV6-5
cdr3_aa: CASSRTPAAEETQYF
cdr3_nt: TGTGCCAGCAGTCGCACCCCCGCAGCGGAAGAGACCCAGTACTTC

j_call: TRBJ2-1
d_call: TRBD1
clone_size: NA
v_call: TRBV19
cdr3_aa: CASSRDSYNEQFF
cdr3_nt: TGTGCCAGTAGTAGGGACAGCTACAATGAGCAGTTCTTC

j_call: TRBJ2-2
d_call: TRBD2
clone_size: NA
v_call: TRBV6-4
cdr3_aa: CASSKAGTSGSGELFF
cdr3_nt: TGTGCCAGCAGTAAAGCCGGGACTAGCGGGTCCGGGGAGCTGTTTTTT

j_call: TRBJ1-5
d_call: NA
clone_size: NA
v_call: TRBV5-4
cdr3_aa: CASSFGGPSNQPQHF
cdr3_nt: TGTGCCAGCAGCTTCGGGGGTCCTAGCAATCAGCCCCAGCATTTT

j_call: TRBJ2-5
d_call: TRBD2
clone_size: NA
v_call: TRBV30
cdr3_aa: CAWRRAGGQETQYF
cdr3_nt: TGTGCCTGGAGGAGGGCGGGGGGTCAAGAGACCCAGTACTTC

j_call: TRBJ2-1
d_call: NA
clone_size: NA
v_call: TRBV7-3
cdr3_aa: CASSATYQGKQFF
cdr3_nt: TGTGCCAGCAGCGCGACGTATCAGGGAAAACAGTTCTTC

j_call: TRBJ1-3
d_call: NA
clone_size: NA
v_call: TRBV9
cdr3_aa: CASSVEGFSGNTIYF
cdr3_nt: TGTGCCAGCAGCGTTGAGGGTTTCTCTGGAAACACCATATATTTT

j_call: TRBJ1-1
d_call: NA
clone_size: NA
v_call: TRBV13
cdr3_aa: CASSLVHPSQEPNTEAFF
cdr3_nt: TGTGCCAGCAGCTTAGTACACCCTAGCCAGGAGCCGAACACTGAAGCTTTCTTT

j_call: TRBJ2-2
d_call: TRBD2
clone_size: NA
v_call: TRBV5-1
cdr3_aa: CASSLPLELAGNTGELFF
cdr3_nt: TGCGCCAGCAGCTTGCCTCTGGAACTAGCGGGGAACACCGGGGAGCTGTTTTTT

j_call: TRBJ2-1
d_call: NA
clone_size: NA
v_call: TRBV28
cdr3_aa: CASSLHGEISYNEQFF
cdr3_nt: TGTGCCAGCAGTTTACACGGGGAAATCTCCTACAATGAGCAGTTCTTC

j_call: TRBJ2-2
d_call: TRBD1
clone_size: NA
v_call: TRBV4-2
cdr3_aa: CASSQVGQGNTGELFF
cdr3_nt: TGTGCCAGCAGCCAAGTGGGACAGGGCAACACCGGGGAGCTGTTTTTT

j_call: TRBJ1-5
d_call: TRBD1
clone_size: NA
v_call: TRBV28
cdr3_aa: CASSIRPGQGGRAQHF
cdr3_nt: TGTGCCAGCAGTATACGCCCGGGACAGGGGGGGCGGGCCCAGCATTTT

j_call: TRBJ2-1
d_call: TRBD2
clone_size: NA
v_call: TRBV5-1
cdr3_aa: CASSSLFVLAEGNEQFF
cdr3_nt: TGCGCCAGCAGCTCGCTGTTCGTACTAGCGGAAGGCAATGAGCAGTTCTTC

j_call: TRBJ1-3
d_call: NA
clone_size: NA
v_call: TRBV2
cdr3_aa: CASSYSGNTIYF
cdr3_nt: TGTGCCAGCAGCTACTCTGGAAACACCATATATTTT

j_call: TRBJ2-6
d_call: TRBD1
clone_size: NA
v_call: TRBV6-4
cdr3_aa: CASSRDSVSGANVLTF
cdr3_nt: TGTGCCAGCAGCCGGGACAGCGTCTCTGGGGCCAACGTCCTGACTTTC

j_call: TRBJ2-7
d_call: TRBD1
clone_size: NA
v_call: TRBV6-1
cdr3_aa: CASRVGQGSYEQYF
cdr3_nt: TGTGCCAGCAGAGTTGGACAGGGTTCCTACGAGCAGTACTTC

j_call: TRBJ1-2
d_call: NA
clone_size: NA
v_call: TRBV20-1
cdr3_aa: CTPLSNYGYTF
cdr3_nt: TGCACCCCCCTCAGTAACTATGGCTACACCTTC

j_call: TRBJ1-4
d_call: TRBD1
clone_size: NA
v_call: TRBV2
cdr3_aa: CASSEQGVNNEKLFF
cdr3_nt: TGTGCCAGCAGTGAACAGGGGGTGAATAATGAAAAACTGTTTTTT

j_call: TRBJ2-3
d_call: TRBD2
clone_size: NA
v_call: TRBV4-3
cdr3_aa: CASSQELASGGITDTQYF
cdr3_nt: TGCGCCAGCAGCCAAGAATTAGCTAGCGGGGGGATCACAGATACGCAGTATTTT

j_call: TRBJ2-7
d_call: NA
clone_size: NA
v_call: TRBV9
cdr3_aa: CASSVDGSYEQYF
cdr3_nt: TGTGCCAGCAGCGTAGACGGGAGCTACGAGCAGTACTTC

j_call: TRBJ2-7
d_call: NA
clone_size: NA
v_call: TRBV2
cdr3_aa: CASSEDRIVPYEQYF
cdr3_nt: TGTGCCAGCAGTGAAGACAGGATAGTTCCCTACGAGCAGTACTTC

j_call: TRBJ1-6
d_call: NA
clone_size: NA
v_call: TRBV6-5
cdr3_aa: CASTNTGSPLHF
cdr3_nt: TGTGCCAGCACCAATACCGGTTCACCCCTCCACTTT

j_call: TRBJ2-5
d_call: TRBD2
clone_size: NA
v_call: TRBV9
cdr3_aa: CASSERWGGVEETQYF
cdr3_nt: TGTGCCAGCAGCGAACGGTGGGGGGGGGTGGAAGAGACCCAGTACTTC

j_call: TRBJ2-3
d_call: NA
clone_size: NA
v_call: TRBV28
cdr3_aa: CASSLSSGLADTQYF
cdr3_nt: TGTGCCAGCAGTTTATCCTCCGGGTTGGCAGATACGCAGTATTTT

j_call: TRBJ2-1
d_call: NA
clone_size: NA
v_call: TRBV28
cdr3_aa: CASSFLQGGINEQFF
cdr3_nt: TGTGCCAGCAGTTTCCTACAGGGAGGGATTAATGAGCAGTTCTTC

j_call: TRBJ1-2
d_call: TRBD1
clone_size: once
v_call: TRBV18
cdr3_aa: CASSPEGQGNGYTF
cdr3_nt: TGTGCCAGCTCACCAGAGGGACAGGGGAATGGCTACACCTTC

j_call: TRBJ2-5
d_call: TRBD2
clone_size: NA
v_call: TRBV29-1
cdr3_aa: CSVEGSGGRPQETQYF
cdr3_nt: TGCAGCGTTGAAGGGAGCGGGGGCCGGCCCCAAGAGACCCAGTACTTC

j_call: TRBJ2-7
d_call: NA
clone_size: NA
v_call: TRBV11-2
cdr3_aa: CASSLAPSLLEQYF
cdr3_nt: TGTGCCAGCAGCTTAGCACCTAGCTTACTCGAGCAGTACTTC